This T cell receptor beta chain comes out of a study of blood T cell repertoires in COVID-19. Overall study context: Some COVID-19 samples were acute and others convalescent; all came from the United States, Italy and Spain.

The CDR3 is made up of 15 amino acids. The ends were cut back, 3 bases at V and 9 bases at J, with 19 bases in the middle. Germline CDR1 reads SGDLS; CDR2 reads YYNGEE. Participants came from roughly 23 US areas, aged roughly 18 to 89 years. The protocol was immunoSEQ multiplex PCR, while the TCRdb copy is restricted to in-frame clones and leaves out a portion. This table has about 140,000 clones, roughly four fifths appearing once. The V gene is TRBV9, the J gene TRBJ2-1; D is perhaps TRBD2 (6 bases). The sequenced sample consisted of PBMCs or T cells enriched from blood (not recorded which). This clonotype was sampled from a woman aged 45-59 years with acute COVID-19. CDR3 in DNA: TGTGCCAGCAGCGCAGCCCCGACTAGTTCGGCTGAGCAGTTCTTC. Translating it yields CASSAAPTSSAEQFF.